This TCR beta chain was retrieved from a study of blood T cell repertoires in COVID-19. Study background: Both acute and convalescent COVID-19 samples were obtained from the United States, Italy and Spain. PBMCs, B-cell-depleted T cells, or T cells were the source of the cDNA or gDNA that made up the material.

In the study's own analysis: Reference gene primer amplification gave nucleated cell count estimates. Data came from immunoSEQ multiplex PCR; TCRdb stores just in-frame clones and leaves some out. V and J calls and clone size are given by that table; D and trimming were obtained from the DNA. The repertoire includes tens of thousands of clones, 91% of them detected once, and 4.5% to 6% sits in the top ten. This clone was observed a handful of times. V gave up 7 bases and J gave up 4 bases, with 22 bases separating them. From germline, CDR1 is KGHDR and CDR2 SFDVKD. The CDR3 extends over 17 amino acids.

The V call is TRBV24-1, the J call TRBJ1-3; D might be TRBD1 (6 bases). The sequencing sample was made of peripheral blood. The clonotype was recovered from an older woman with active COVID-19. CDR3 sequence (DNA): TGTGCCACCAGGGAGACTTTGAAGGGACATCAAGGAAACACCATATATTTT. Its protein product is CATRETLKGHQGNTIYF.